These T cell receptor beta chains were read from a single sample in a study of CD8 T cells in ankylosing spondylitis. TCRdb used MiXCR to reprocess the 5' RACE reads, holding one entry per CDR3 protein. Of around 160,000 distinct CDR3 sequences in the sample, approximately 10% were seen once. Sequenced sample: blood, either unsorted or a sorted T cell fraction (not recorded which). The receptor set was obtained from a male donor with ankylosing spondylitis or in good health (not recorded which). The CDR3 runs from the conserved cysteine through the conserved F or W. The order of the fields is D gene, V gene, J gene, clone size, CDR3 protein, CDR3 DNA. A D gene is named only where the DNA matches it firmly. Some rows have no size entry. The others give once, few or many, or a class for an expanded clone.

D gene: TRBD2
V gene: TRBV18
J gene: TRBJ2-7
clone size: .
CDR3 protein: CASSLYSAGGYEQYF
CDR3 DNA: TGTGCCAGCTCACTGTATAGCGCGGGAGGCTACGAGCAGTACTTC

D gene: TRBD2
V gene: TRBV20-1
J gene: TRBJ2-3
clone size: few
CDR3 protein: CSAGLAGVSDTQYF
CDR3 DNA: TGCAGTGCGGGACTAGCGGGAGTGTCAGATACGCAGTATTTT

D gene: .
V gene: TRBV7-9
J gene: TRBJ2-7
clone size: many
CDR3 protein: CASSFRPPNSQQYF
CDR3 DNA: TGTGCCAGCAGCTTCAGGCCTCCGAACAGTCAACAGTACTTC

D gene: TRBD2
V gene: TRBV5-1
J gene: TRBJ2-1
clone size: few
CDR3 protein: CASSFDRGGQFF
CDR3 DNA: TGCGCCAGCAGCTTCGACCGCGGGGGGCAGTTCTTC

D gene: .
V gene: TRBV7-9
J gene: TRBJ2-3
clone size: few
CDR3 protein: CASSYDGRTDTQYF
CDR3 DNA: TGTGCCAGCAGCTACGACGGCCGCACAGATACGCAGTATTTT

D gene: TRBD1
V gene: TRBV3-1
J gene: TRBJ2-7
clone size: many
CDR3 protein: CASSQEWTGGEQYF
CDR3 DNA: TGTGCCAGCAGCCAAGAGTGGACAGGGGGAGAGCAGTACTTC

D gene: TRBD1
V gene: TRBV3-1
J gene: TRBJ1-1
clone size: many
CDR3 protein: CASSPGTDMNTEAFF
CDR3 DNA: TGTGCCAGCAGCCCCGGGACAGACATGAACACTGAAGCTTTCTTT

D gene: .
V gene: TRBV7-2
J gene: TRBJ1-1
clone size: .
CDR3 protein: CASSLEGSSEAFF
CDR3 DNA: TGTGCCAGCAGCTTAGAGGGCAGTTCTGAAGCTTTCTTT

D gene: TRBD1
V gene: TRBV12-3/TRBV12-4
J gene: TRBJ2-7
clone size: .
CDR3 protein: CASSHKQTGEQYF
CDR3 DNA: TGTGCCAGCAGCCACAAACAGACAGGGGAGCAGTACTTC

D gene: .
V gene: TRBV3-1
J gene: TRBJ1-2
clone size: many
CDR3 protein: CASSQPGPYGYTF
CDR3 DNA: TGTGCCAGCAGCCAGCCCGGGCCATATGGCTACACCTTC

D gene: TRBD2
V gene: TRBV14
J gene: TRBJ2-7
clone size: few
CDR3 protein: CASSQHVLAGDTYEQYF
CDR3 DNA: TGTGCCAGCAGCCAACACGTACTAGCGGGGGATACCTACGAGCAGTACTTC

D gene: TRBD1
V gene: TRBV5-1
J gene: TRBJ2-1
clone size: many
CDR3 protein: CASSSQGAAYNEQFF
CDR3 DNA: TGCGCCAGCAGTTCCCAGGGGGCGGCCTACAATGAGCAGTTCTTC

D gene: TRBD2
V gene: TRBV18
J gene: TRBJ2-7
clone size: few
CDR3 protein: CASSTSGGAHEQYF
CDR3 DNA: TGTGCCAGCTCAACTAGCGGGGGGGCTCACGAGCAGTACTTC

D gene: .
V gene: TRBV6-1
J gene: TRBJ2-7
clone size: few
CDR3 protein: CASKTLDRPSYEQYF
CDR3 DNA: TGTGCCAGCAAAACCCTAGACAGGCCGTCCTACGAGCAGTACTTC

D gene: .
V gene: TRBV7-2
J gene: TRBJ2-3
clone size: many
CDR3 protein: CASSLVLVPTDTQYF
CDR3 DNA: TGTGCCAGCAGCTTAGTGCTAGTTCCCACAGATACGCAGTATTTT

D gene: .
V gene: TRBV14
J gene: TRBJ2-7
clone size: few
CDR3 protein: CASSQGASYEQYF
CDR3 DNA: TGTGCCAGCAGCCAAGGGGCTTCCTACGAGCAGTACTTC

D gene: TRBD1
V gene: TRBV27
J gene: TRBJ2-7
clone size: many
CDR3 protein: CASSFFPRTGSHEQYF
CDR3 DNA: TGTGCCAGCAGTTTCTTTCCCAGGACAGGGTCTCACGAGCAGTACTTC

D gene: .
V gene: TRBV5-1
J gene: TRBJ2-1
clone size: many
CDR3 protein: CASSLVAENNEQFF
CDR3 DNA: TGCGCCAGCAGCTTGGTGGCGGAAAACAATGAGCAGTTCTTC

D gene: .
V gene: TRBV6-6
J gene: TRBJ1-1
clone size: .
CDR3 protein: CASVAREHTEAFF
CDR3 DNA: TGTGCCAGCGTAGCCCGGGAGCACACTGAAGCTTTCTTT

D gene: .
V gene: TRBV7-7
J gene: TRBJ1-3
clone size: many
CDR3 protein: CASSPGAGRIAGNTIYF
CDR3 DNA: TGTGCCAGCAGCCCTGGGGCAGGGCGGATTGCTGGAAACACCATATATTTT

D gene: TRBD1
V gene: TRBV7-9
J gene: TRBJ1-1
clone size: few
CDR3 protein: CASSSQGLAFF
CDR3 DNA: TGTGCCAGCAGCTCACAGGGGCTGGCTTTCTTT

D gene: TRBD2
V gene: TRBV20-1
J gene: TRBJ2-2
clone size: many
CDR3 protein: CSATPGLGASGELFF
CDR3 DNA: TGCAGTGCTACCCCGGGACTAGGGGCGTCCGGGGAGCTGTTTTTT

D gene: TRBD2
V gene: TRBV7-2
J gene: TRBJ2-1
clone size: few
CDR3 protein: CASSPRTSGNEQFF
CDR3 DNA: TGTGCCAGCAGCCCAAGGACTAGCGGGAATGAGCAGTTCTTC

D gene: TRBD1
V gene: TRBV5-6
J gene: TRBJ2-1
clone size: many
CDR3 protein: CASSTQGAFSYNEQFF
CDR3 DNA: TGTGCCAGCAGCACCCAGGGGGCCTTCTCCTACAATGAGCAGTTCTTC

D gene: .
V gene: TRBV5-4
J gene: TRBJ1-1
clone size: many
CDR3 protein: CASSLTGRLTEAFF
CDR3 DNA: TGTGCCAGCAGCTTGACAGGGAGGCTCACTGAAGCTTTCTTT

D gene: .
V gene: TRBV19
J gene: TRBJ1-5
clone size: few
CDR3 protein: CASSSAARGLLSQPQHF
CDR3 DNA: TGTGCCAGTAGTTCCGCTGCCCGGGGACTTTTGAGTCAGCCCCAGCATTTT

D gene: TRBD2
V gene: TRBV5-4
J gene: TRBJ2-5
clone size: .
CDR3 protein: CASSSGGGETQYF
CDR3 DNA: TGTGCCAGCAGCTCTGGGGGGGGTGAGACCCAGTACTTC

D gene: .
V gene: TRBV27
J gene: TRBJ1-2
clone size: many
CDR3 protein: CASRVTGSRSYGYTF
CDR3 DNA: TGTGCCAGCAGAGTGACCGGGAGCAGATCCTATGGCTACACCTTC

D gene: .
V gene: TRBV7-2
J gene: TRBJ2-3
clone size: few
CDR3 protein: CASSLGSESTQYF
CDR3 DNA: TGTGCCAGCAGCTTAGGAAGCGAGAGCACGCAGTATTTT

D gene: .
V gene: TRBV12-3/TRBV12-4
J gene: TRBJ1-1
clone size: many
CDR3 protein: CASSLLGGTEAFF
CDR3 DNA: TGTGCCAGCAGCCTTCTGGGGGGCACTGAAGCTTTCTTT

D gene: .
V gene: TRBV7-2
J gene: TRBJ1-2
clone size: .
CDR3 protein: CASSLARGGQGYGYTF
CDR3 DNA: TGTGCCAGCAGCTTAGCCCGGGGGGGACAAGGCTATGGCTACACCTTC

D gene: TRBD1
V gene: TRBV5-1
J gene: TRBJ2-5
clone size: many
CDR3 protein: CASSLALGQGGETQYF
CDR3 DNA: TGCGCCAGCAGCTTGGCCCTGGGACAGGGCGGAGAGACCCAGTACTTC

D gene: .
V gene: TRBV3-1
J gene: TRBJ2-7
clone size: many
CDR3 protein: CASSQDPGQYYEQYF
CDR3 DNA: TGTGCCAGCAGCCAAGATCCGGGACAATACTACGAGCAGTACTTC

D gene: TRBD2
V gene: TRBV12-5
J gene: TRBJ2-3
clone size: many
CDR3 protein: CASGLSRLAGATDTQYF
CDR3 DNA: TGTGCTAGTGGTTTGAGCCGACTAGCGGGAGCAACAGATACGCAGTATTTT

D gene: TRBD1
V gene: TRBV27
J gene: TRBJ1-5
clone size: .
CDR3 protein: CASSLGRGRQPQHF
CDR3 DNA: TGTGCCAGCAGTTTAGGGAGGGGGCGGCAGCCCCAGCATTTT

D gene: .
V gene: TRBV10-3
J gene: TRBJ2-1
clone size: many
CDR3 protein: CATRSDQRNEQFF
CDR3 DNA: TGTGCCACCAGATCGGACCAGCGCAATGAGCAGTTCTTC

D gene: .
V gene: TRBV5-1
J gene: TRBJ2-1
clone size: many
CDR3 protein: CASSTGTTSAYNEQFF
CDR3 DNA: TGCGCCAGCAGCACCGGGACGACTTCGGCCTACAATGAGCAGTTCTTC

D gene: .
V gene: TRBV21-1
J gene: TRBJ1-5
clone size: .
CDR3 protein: CASSRPLRVLMLESNQPQHF
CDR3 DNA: TGTGCCAGCAGCAGACCGCTCCGGGTTTTGATGCTAGAGAGCAATCAGCCCCAGCATTTT

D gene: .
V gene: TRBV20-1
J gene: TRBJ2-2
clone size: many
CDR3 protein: CSAAAFSAGELFF
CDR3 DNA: TGCAGTGCTGCAGCGTTTTCGGCCGGGGAGCTGTTTTTT

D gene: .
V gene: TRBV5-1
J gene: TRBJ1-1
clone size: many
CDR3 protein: CASSLRQGNTEAFF
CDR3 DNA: TGTGCCAGCAGCTTGCGTCAGGGGAACACTGAAGCTTTCTTT